This TCR beta chain is drawn from a study of beta chain features in type 1 diabetes. Across the whole study: Examination spanned fewer than 140,000,000 sorted cells from all samples. Overall study findings and caveats: VDJ junctions in type 1 diabetes patients carried more deletions and fewer insertions. All four CD4+ subsets from Type 1 diabetes patients carried moderately but significantly shorter TCRB CDR3s.

Since all of the isolated RNA was reverse transcribed, expressed TCRB transcripts were what got sequenced. Measured with immunoSEQ multiplex PCR; TCRdb has only the in-frame clones, and not every one. This table holds more than 300,000 clones, roughly 8.8% found once. Naive, central memory, regulatory and stem cell-like memory cells within the CD4+ compartment were sorted using CD45RO/CCR7/CD25/CD127/CD95/CD27. Sort purity for all populations was recorded as exceeding 98%. This clone was found many times. Its antigen is currently unknown. The clonotype comes from a young man with type 1 diabetes. The material sequenced was central memory CD4+ T cells from blood.

The CDR3 region has the DNA TGTGCCAGCAGTGCAGCGCTAGCGGGAAGAGAGACCCAGTACTTC. Translation: CASSAALAGRETQYF. The chain employs TRBV6-1 and TRBJ2-5, with TRBD2 identical over 9 bases. The CDR3 is made up of 15 amino acids. The V gene end was trimmed by 4 bases and the J gene end by 4 bases; junction bases not matched to a gene: 7. CDR1 and CDR2 from the germline V gene are MNHNS and SASEGT.